This passage covers 17 T cell receptor beta chains from one sample sequenced in a study of neoadjuvant nivolumab and ipilimumab in lung cancer. Here immunoSEQ multiplex PCR was the method, and the copy in TCRdb shows in-frame clones only, minus some. The sample carries 15,000 to 20,000 clones, around 69% recorded once. Material: tumor tissue, obtained after neoadjuvant nivolumab, alone or with ipilimumab, at or shortly before surgery. The receptors were gathered from an adult with non-small cell lung cancer.

The V gene is TRBV4-3, the J gene TRBJ2-3; the match to TRBD2 covers 12 bases. After removal of 1 base from V and 6 bases from J, the junction contained 2 bases not matched to a gene. This CDR3 spans 15 amino acids. In germline, CDR1 is LGHNA, CDR2 YSLEER. CDR3 DNA: TGCGCCAGCAGCCAAGGGACTAGCGGGGCCGATACGCAGTATTTT. Its protein product is CASSQGTSGADTQYF.

V usage is TRBV6-1 and J usage is TRBJ1-2; maybe TRBD1 (6 bases). This CDR3 has 13 amino acids. From germline, CDR1 is MNHNS and CDR2 SASEGT. V shed 5 bases and J shed 6 bases, with 13 bases lying between them. CDR3: CASSQQGGNGYTF. The CDR3 DNA reads as TGTGCCAGCAGTCAACAGGGTGGTAATGGCTACACCTTC.

The V call is TRBV7-9, the J call TRBJ2-7, with D maybe TRBD2 (5 bases). This CDR3 spans 13 amino acids. Germline CDR1 is SEHNR and CDR2 is FQNEAQ (reference sequence). With 7 bases removed from V and 3 bases from J, the gap between germline ends came to 13 bases. The CDR3 region is CASINAAGYEQYF. DNA of the CDR3: TGTGCCAGCATCAATGCGGCGGGCTACGAGCAGTACTTC. Looking up the rest from reference TRBV7-9 and TRBJ2-7 gives the full variable domain: DTGVSQNPRHKITKRGQNVTFRCDPISEHNRLYWYRQTLGQGPEFLTYFQNEAQLEKSRLLSDRFSAERPKGSFSTLEIQRTEQGDSAMYLCASINAAGYEQYFGPGTRLTVT.

This clone was found once. The rearrangement uses TRBV6-1 and TRBJ2-7; the D gene is possibly TRBD2 (5 bases). This CDR3 has 15 residues. Deletions cut 1 base from V and 3 bases from J, with 13 bases between. The germline CDR1 and CDR2 sequences are MNHNS and SASEGT. CDR3 sequence (DNA): TGTGCCAGCAGTGAAGGGTTTGACGGGATCTACGAGCAGTACTTC. Translation: CASSEGFDGIYEQYF.

This clone came up once. V is TRBV11-2 and J is TRBJ1-2; D gene ambiguous. V was shortened by 5 bases and J by 3 bases, with 10 bases between the two germline ends. Germline CDR1 and CDR2: SGHAT and FQNNGV. CDR3 size: 13 residues. Here the CDR3 DNA reads TGTGCCAGCAGCAGTCAACGCTACTATGGCTACACCTTC. The encoded protein is CASSSQRYYGYTF.

The rearrangement joins TRBV5-1 to TRBJ2-7, with D possibly matching TRBD1 (6 bases). Trimming left V 1 base short and J 2 bases short, with 13 bases between. The CDR3 length is 15 residues. Germline values: CDR1 SGHRS, CDR2 YFSETQ. CDR3 in amino acids: CASSLKLGAPYEQYF. CDR3 nucleotide sequence: TGCGCCAGCAGCTTGAAACTGGGGGCACCCTACGAGCAGTACTTC.

The CDR3 loop is CASSQGRWTGRIGELFF. The CDR3, as DNA: TGTGCCAGCAGCCAAGGTCGTTGGACAGGGCGAATCGGGGAGCTGTTTTTT. The V gene is TRBV14, the J gene TRBJ2-2; 8 bases line up with TRBD1. The CDR3 covers 17 residues. Unmatched junction bases numbered 11, after V lost 1 base and J lost 7 bases. Germline-derived CDR1 and CDR2 are SGHDN and FVKESK.

This clone was picked up one time. The chain joins TRBV27 to TRBJ2-1, with D hard to call. From germline, CDR1 is MNHEY and CDR2 SMNVEV (reference sequence). CDR3 length: 12 residues. Between the trimmed V and J ends, which lost 4 bases and 10 bases, there was a span of 11 bases. The CDR3 nucleotides read TGTGCCAGCAGTTCCCCCTACGGGGAGCAGTTCTTC. Translating gives CASSSPYGEQFF.

The genes are TRBV5-1 and TRBJ2-1; 8 bases are shared with TRBD2. After removal of 0 bases from V and 2 bases from J, the junction contained 1 base not matched to a gene. This CDR3 has 15 amino acids. Germline values: CDR1 SGHRS, CDR2 YFSETQ. The CDR3 loop is CASSLAAGAYNEQFF. Written as DNA, the CDR3 is TGCGCCAGCAGCTTGGCAGCGGGGGCCTACAATGAGCAGTTCTTC.

This clone is a singleton in its sample. The CDR3 loop reads CARSLGASGGPSSYNEQFF. The CDR3 nucleotides read TGTGCCAGAAGCTTGGGGGCTAGCGGGGGCCCAAGCTCCTACAATGAGCAGTTCTTC. The chain carries TRBV5-3 and TRBJ2-1; 10 bases agree with TRBD2. TRBV5-3 is an ORF, with its function uncertain. This CDR3 is built from 19 residues. V dropped 0 bases and J dropped 0; count of bases not matched to a gene: 9.

The chain links TRBV27 to TRBJ1-2, with D maybe TRBD1 (5 bases). Trimming stripped 2 bases from V and 9 bases from J, with 19 bases between. CDR1 and CDR2 (germline): MNHEY, SMNVEV (reference sequence). This CDR3 has 15 amino acids. The CDR3 protein is CASSLTPGLLVSYTF. The CDR3 region has the DNA TGTGCCAGCAGTTTAACTCCGGGGCTTCTCGTCAGCTACACCTTC.

The V and J genes are TRBV6-5 and TRBJ2-7; D gene unclear. The CDR3 contains 14 residues. V lost 7 bases, J lost 0 bases, and 13 bases lay in between. Looked up from germline, CDR1 is MNHEY and CDR2 is SVGAGI. The CDR3 DNA reads as TGTGCCAGCAAAGCGAGCCCTAGCTCCTACGAGCAGTACTTC. It encodes CASKASPSSYEQYF.

CDR3: CASSEAPPGLAGGGETQYF. DNA of the CDR3: TGTGCCAGCAGTGAAGCGCCTCCGGGACTAGCGGGGGGAGGGGAGACCCAGTACTTC. The V gene is TRBV6-1, the J gene TRBJ2-5; 15 bases are shared with TRBD2. With 0 bases clipped from V and 5 bases from J, the junction kept 10 bases outside the gene matches. The CDR3 is 19 residues long. Germline CDR1 is MNHNS and CDR2 is SASEGT.

This chain connects TRBV10-3 to TRBJ1-6; D unclear. Trimming cost V 0 bases and J 8 bases, with 11 bases left between them. Germline V gene lookup returns CDR1 ENHRY and CDR2 SYGVKD. The CDR3 runs to 15 residues. Here the CDR3 reads CAISESHLGDSPLHF. CDR3 sequence (DNA): TGTGCCATCAGTGAGTCTCATTTAGGAGATTCACCCCTCCACTTT.

The chain has TRBV9 and TRBJ2-1; D is uncertain. Germline V gene data show CDR1 as SGDLS and CDR2 as YYNGEE. The CDR3 consists of 12 residues. Trimming removed 1 base from V and 6 bases from J, with 5 bases in between. The CDR3 DNA sequence: TGTGCCAGCAGCGTATATGGCAATGAGCAGTTCTTC. It encodes CASSVYGNEQFF.

The chain carries TRBV5-4 and TRBJ1-2; 9 positions match TRBD1. The CDR3 sequence is 17 residues long. The germline V gene encodes CDR1 SGHNT and CDR2 YYREEE (reference sequence). The J segment lost 2 bases and the V segment lost 0 bases, leaving 8 bases of the junction unmatched. Written as DNA, the CDR3 is TGTGCCAGCAGCTTGGCCGGGACAGGGTTATCCAACTATGGCTACACCTTC. Amino acid sequence: CASSLAGTGLSNYGYTF.

V is TRBV30 and J is TRBJ1-5, with a weak D call TRBD1 (5 bases). Looked up from germline, CDR1 is GTSNPN and CDR2 is SVGIG (reference sequence). This CDR3 has 15 residues. V shed 0 bases and J shed 7 bases, with 16 bases lying between them. CDR3 protein: CAWSVGTYNDQPQHF. The DNA for the CDR3 is TGTGCCTGGAGTGTAGGGACCTACAACGACCAGCCCCAGCATTTT.